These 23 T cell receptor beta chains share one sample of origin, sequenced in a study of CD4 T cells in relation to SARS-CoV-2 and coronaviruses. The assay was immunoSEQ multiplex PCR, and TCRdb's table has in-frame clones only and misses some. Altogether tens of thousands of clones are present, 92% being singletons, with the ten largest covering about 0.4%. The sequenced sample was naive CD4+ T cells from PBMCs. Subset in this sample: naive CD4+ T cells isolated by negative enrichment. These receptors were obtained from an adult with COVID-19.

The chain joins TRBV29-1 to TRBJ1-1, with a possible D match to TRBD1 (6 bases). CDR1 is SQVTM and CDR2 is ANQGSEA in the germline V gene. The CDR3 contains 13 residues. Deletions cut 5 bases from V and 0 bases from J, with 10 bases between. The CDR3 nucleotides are TGCAGCGTTCGTGGGGGCGTGAACACTGAAGCTTTCTTT. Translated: CSVRGGVNTEAFF.

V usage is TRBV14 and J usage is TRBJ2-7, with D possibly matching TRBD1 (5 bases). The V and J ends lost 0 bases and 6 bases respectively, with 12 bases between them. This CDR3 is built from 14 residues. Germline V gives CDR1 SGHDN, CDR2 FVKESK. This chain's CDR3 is CASSQDLRVGEQYF. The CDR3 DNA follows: TGTGCCAGCAGCCAAGATCTCAGGGTGGGCGAGCAGTACTTC.

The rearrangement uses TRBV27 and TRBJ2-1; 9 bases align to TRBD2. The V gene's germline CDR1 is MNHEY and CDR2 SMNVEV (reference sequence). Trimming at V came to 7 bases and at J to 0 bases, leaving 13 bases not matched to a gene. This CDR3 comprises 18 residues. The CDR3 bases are TGTGCCAGCACCAGGACTAGCGCCCATCTTCCCTCCTACAATGAGCAGTTCTTC. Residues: CASTRTSAHLPSYNEQFF.

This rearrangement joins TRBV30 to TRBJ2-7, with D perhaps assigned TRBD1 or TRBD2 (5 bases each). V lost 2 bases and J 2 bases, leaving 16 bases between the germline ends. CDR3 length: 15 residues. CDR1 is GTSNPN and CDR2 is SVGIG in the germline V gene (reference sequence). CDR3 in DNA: TGTGCCTGGAGTTGGGACCGGGCCGAGGCCTACGAGCAGTACTTC. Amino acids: CAWSWDRAEAYEQYF.

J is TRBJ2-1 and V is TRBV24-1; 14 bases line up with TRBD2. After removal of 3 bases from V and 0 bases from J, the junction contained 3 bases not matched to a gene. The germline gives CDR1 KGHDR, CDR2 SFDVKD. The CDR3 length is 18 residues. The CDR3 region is CATSDGGTSGSSYNEQFF. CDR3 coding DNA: TGTGCCACCAGTGATGGGGGGACTAGCGGGAGCTCCTACAATGAGCAGTTCTTC.

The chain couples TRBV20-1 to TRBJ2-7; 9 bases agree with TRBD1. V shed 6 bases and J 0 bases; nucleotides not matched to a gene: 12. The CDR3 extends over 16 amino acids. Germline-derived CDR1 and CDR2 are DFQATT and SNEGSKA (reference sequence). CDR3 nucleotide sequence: TGCAGTGCAAGTAAACTTTGGGACAGGGACTCCTACGAGCAGTACTTC. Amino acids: CSASKLWDRDSYEQYF.

CDR3 sequence: CASSPGGSNQPQHF. DNA for the CDR3: TGTGCCAGCAGTCCAGGGGGTAGCAATCAGCCCCAGCATTTT. The chain is built from TRBV6-5 and TRBJ1-5; 7 bases are a match to TRBD1. Per the germline V gene, CDR1 is MNHEY and CDR2 is SVGAGI. J gave up 0 bases and V 5 bases, and 1 base lay outside the gene matches. The CDR3 loop spans 14 amino acids.

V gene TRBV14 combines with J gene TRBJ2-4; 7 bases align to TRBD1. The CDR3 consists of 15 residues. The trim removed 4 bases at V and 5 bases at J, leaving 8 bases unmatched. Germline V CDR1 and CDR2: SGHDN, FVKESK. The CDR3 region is CASSPEWGQQNIQYF. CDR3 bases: TGTGCCAGCAGCCCAGAGTGGGGACAGCAAAACATTCAGTACTTC.

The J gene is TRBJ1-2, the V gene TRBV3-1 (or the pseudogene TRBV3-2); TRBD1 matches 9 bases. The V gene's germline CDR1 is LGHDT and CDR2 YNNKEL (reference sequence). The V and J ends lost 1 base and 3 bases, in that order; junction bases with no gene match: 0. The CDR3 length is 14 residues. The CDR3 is CASSQGTGDYGYTF. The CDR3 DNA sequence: TGTGCCAGCAGCCAAGGGACAGGGGACTATGGCTACACCTTC.

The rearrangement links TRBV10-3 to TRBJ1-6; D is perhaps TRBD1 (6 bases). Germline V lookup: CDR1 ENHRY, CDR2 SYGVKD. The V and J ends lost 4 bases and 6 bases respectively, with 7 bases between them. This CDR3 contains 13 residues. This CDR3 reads CAISGTANSPLHF. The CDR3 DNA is TGTGCCATCAGTGGGACAGCTAATTCACCCCTCCACTTT.

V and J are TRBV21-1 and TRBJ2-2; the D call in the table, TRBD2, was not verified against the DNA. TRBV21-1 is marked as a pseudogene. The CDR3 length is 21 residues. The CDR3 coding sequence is TGTGCCAGCAGCAAAGAAGTAGCGGGAGGCCCATATGCGGGCATTACCGGGGAGCTGTTTTTT. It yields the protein CASSKEVAGGPYAGITGELFF.

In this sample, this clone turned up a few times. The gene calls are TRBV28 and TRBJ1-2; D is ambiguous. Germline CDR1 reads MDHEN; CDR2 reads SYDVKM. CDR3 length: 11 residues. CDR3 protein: CASRGNYGYTF. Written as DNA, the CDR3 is TGTGCTTCCCGGGGAAACTATGGCTACACCTTC.

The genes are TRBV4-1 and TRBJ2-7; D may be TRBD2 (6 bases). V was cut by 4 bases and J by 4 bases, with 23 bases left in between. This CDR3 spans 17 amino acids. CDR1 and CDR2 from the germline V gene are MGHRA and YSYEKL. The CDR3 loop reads CASSPHRDSVMGYEQYF. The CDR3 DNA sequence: TGCGCCAGCAGCCCCCACCGGGACTCCGTAATGGGGTACGAGCAGTACTTC.

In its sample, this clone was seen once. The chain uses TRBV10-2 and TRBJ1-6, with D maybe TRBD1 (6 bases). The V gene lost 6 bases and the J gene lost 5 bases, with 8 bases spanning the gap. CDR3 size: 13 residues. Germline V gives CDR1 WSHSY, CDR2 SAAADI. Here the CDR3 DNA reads TGCGCCAGCAGGGACAGAGATAATTCACCCCTCCACTTT. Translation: CASRDRDNSPLHF.

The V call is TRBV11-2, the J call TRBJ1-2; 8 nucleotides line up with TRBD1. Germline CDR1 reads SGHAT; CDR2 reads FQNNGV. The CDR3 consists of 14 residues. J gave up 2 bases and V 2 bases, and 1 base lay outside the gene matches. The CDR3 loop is CASSLTGGNYGYTF. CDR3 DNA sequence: TGTGCCAGCAGCTTAACAGGGGGAAACTATGGCTACACCTTC.

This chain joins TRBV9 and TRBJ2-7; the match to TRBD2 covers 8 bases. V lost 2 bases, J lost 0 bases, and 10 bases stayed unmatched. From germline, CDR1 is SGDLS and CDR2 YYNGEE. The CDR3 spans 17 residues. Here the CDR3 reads CASSVAPGGRSSYEQYF. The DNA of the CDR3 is TGTGCCAGCAGCGTGGCTCCGGGGGGGAGAAGCTCCTACGAGCAGTACTTC.

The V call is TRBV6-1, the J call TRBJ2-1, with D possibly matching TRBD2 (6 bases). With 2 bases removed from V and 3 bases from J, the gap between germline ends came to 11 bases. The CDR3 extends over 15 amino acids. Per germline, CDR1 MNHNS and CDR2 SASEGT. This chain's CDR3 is CASSEREDYYNEQFF. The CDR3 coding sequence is TGTGCCAGCAGTGAAAGGGAGGACTACTACAATGAGCAGTTCTTC.

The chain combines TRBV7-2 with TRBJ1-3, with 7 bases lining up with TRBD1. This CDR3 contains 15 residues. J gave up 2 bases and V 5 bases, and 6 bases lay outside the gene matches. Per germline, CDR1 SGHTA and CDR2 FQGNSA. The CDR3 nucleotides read TGTGCCAGCAGCGGGGGTGACAGGGCTGGAAACACCATATATTTT. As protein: CASSGGDRAGNTIYF. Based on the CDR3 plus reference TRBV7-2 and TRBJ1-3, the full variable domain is GAGVSQSPSNKVTEKGKDVELRCDPISGHTALYWYRQSLGQGLEFLIYFQGNSAPDKSGLPSDRFSAERTGGSVSTLTIQRTQQEDSAVYLCASSGGDRAGNTIYFGEGSWLTVV.

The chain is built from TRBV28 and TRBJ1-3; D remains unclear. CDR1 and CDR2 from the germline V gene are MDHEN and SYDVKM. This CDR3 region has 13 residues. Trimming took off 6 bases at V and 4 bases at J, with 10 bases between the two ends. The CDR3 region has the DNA TGTGCCAGCAGCCATGCCCCCGGAAACACCATATATTTT. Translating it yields CASSHAPGNTIYF.

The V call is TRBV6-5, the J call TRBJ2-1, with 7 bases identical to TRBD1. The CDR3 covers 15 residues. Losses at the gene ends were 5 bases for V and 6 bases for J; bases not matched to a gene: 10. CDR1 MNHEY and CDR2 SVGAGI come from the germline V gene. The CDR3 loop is CASSMNRGIGNEQFF. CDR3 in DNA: TGTGCCAGCAGTATGAACAGGGGCATTGGCAATGAGCAGTTCTTC.

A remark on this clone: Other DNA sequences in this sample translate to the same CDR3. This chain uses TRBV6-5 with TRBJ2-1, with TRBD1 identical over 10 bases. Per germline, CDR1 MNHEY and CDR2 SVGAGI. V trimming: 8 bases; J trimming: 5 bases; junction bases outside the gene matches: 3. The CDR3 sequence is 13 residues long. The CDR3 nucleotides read TGTGCCAGCCGCGGGACAGGGGACAATGAGCAGTTCTTC. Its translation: CASRGTGDNEQFF.

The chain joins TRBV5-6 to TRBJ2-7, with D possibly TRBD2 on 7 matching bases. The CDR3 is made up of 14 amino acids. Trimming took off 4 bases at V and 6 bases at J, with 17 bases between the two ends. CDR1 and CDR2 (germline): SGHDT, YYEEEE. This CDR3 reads CASSVGGGKIEQYF. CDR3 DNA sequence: TGTGCCAGCAGCGTGGGAGGGGGGAAGATCGAGCAGTACTTC.

The CDR3 DNA is TGTGCCAGCTCACCTTTGACAGGGGCCCCCTACGAGCAGTACTTC. Translated: CASSPLTGAPYEQYF. The chain recombines TRBV18 with TRBJ2-7; 8 nucleotides align to TRBD1. This CDR3 contains 15 residues. Per germline, CDR1 KGHSH and CDR2 LQKENI. V gave up 3 bases and J gave up 2 bases; unmatched junction bases: 6. The full variable domain, completed using reference TRBV18 and TRBJ2-7, is NAGVMQNPRHLVRRRGQEARLRCSPMKGHSHVYWYRQLPEEGLKFMVYLQKENIIDESGMPKERFSAEFPKEGPSILRIQQVVRGDSAAYFCASSPLTGAPYEQYFGPGTRLTVT.